This T cell receptor beta chain was profiled in a study of OX40 agonist ivuxolimab in advanced cancers. This table comes from immunoSEQ multiplex PCR, and its TCRdb copy is limited to in-frame clones, with some not included. This sample has around 45,000 clones, with around 84% found just once. Trimming took off 0 bases at V and 3 bases at J, with 12 bases between the two ends. The CDR3 totals 15 residues. Germline assignment: CDR1 SGHRS and CDR2 YFSETQ. The table lists this clone with a few counts. The clonotype originates from an adult with an advanced solid tumor such as melanoma, head and neck, liver or kidney cancer. Sample: CD4+ or CD8+ T cells sorted from blood, taken in a trial of the OX40 agonist ivuxolimab. The V gene is TRBV5-1, the J gene TRBJ1-1, with TRBD1 as a possible D gene (6 bases). In nucleotides, the CDR3 is TGCGCCAGCAGCTTGGTCGGGGGCGCGGACACTGAAGCTTTCTTT. As protein: CASSLVGGADTEAFF.